The 8 T cell receptor beta chains below were found in one sample sequenced in a study of cytomegalovirus exposure and HLA in healthy donors (dated by TCRdb to the late 2010s). The library was produced with the immunoSEQ multiplex PCR assay. A mixture of 60 forward primers for TCR Vbeta segments and 13 reverse primers for TCR Jbeta segments was used in the multiplex PCR. TCRdb provides this immuneACCESS table in a form limited to in-frame rearrangements. Some clones are lacking; in checked studies, under half of them reflect an unresolved V gene, and why the rest are absent is not known. The sample table records over 110,000 clones; 80% of these occur just once. The ten largest clones capture around 4.1% of the sample. Input material: PBMCs. Receptor source: a man between 35 and 55 years old in good health and CMV-seronegative.

The V gene is TRBV5-8, the J gene TRBJ2-1; no definite D call. Per the germline V gene, CDR1 is SGHTS and CDR2 is YDEGEE. The CDR3 is made up of 15 amino acids. The germline V and J ends were trimmed by 4 bases and 0 bases, with 11 bases remaining between them. The CDR3 region is CASSNRALSYNEQFF. CDR3 in DNA: TGTGCCAGCAGCAACCGAGCCCTCTCCTACAATGAGCAGTTCTTC.

V is TRBV28 and J is TRBJ1-2, with 11 positions matching TRBD1. Losses at the gene ends were 5 bases for V and 4 bases for J; bases not matched to a gene: 6. Per the germline V gene, CDR1 is MDHEN and CDR2 is SYDVKM. This CDR3 comprises 15 residues. As DNA, the CDR3 is TGTGCCAGCAGTCTCGCCGGGACAGGGGGCTATGGCTACACCTTC. Its protein is CASSLAGTGGYGYTF.

The rearrangement joins TRBV9 to TRBJ1-1; 8 bases are shared with TRBD1. The J segment lost 2 bases and the V segment lost 7 bases, leaving 10 bases of the junction unmatched. Germline V gene data show CDR1 as SGDLS and CDR2 as YYNGEE. The CDR3 consists of 15 residues. The CDR3 nucleotides read TGTGCCAGCGGTCCGCGACAGGGGAGTAACACTGAAGCTTTCTTT. Protein product: CASGPRQGSNTEAFF.

This chain joins TRBV28 and TRBJ1-2, with 11 bases matching TRBD1. Germline CDR1 and CDR2: MDHEN and SYDVKM. The CDR3 is 14 amino acids. The trim removed 6 bases at V and 4 bases at J, leaving 4 bases unmatched. This CDR3 is CASREGQGGYGYTF. The CDR3 region has the DNA TGTGCCAGCAGGGAGGGACAGGGGGGCTATGGCTACACCTTC.

This chain uses TRBV19 with TRBJ1-5, with D possibly matching TRBD1 (5 bases). Germline V gives CDR1 LNHDA, CDR2 SQIVND (reference sequence). Trimming shortened V by 7 bases and J by 2 bases, and 24 bases separated the two germline ends. The CDR3 length is 18 residues. The CDR3 DNA sequence: TGTGCCAGTAAATCTGGGGCGGAGGGAAGTGGTGGCAATCAGCCCCAGCATTTT. Its protein is CASKSGAEGSGGNQPQHF.

The chain couples TRBV7-3 to TRBJ2-1; tentatively, D is TRBD1 (8 bases). The CDR3 is 17 amino acids. CDR1 SGHTA and CDR2 FQGTGA come from the germline V gene. The V gene lost 2 bases and the J gene lost 8 bases, with 22 bases spanning the gap. The CDR3 DNA reads as TGTGCCAGCAGCTTACTGGGCGGGGGACAGGTGAACTATGAGCAGTTCTTC. Its translation is CASSLLGGGQVNYEQFF.

This clone has only one observation. V and J are TRBV6-5 and TRBJ2-7; no firm D call. Between the trimmed V and J ends, which lost 3 bases and 6 bases, there was a span of 6 bases. Germline values: CDR1 MNHEY, CDR2 SVGAGI. The CDR3 consists of 11 residues. Here the CDR3 DNA reads TGTGCCAGCAGTTATGGAGCCGAGCAGTACTTC. Amino acid sequence: CASSYGAEQYF.

J is TRBJ2-7 and V is TRBV27, with 8 bases fitting TRBD1. The CDR3 loop spans 15 amino acids. Germline V gene sequence: CDR1 MNHEY, CDR2 SMNVEV (reference sequence). J was trimmed by 3 bases and V by 5 bases; bases with no gene match: 9. CDR3 bases: TGTGCCAGCAGTAAGGAGGACAGGGTGGACTACGAGCAGTACTTC. As protein: CASSKEDRVDYEQYF.